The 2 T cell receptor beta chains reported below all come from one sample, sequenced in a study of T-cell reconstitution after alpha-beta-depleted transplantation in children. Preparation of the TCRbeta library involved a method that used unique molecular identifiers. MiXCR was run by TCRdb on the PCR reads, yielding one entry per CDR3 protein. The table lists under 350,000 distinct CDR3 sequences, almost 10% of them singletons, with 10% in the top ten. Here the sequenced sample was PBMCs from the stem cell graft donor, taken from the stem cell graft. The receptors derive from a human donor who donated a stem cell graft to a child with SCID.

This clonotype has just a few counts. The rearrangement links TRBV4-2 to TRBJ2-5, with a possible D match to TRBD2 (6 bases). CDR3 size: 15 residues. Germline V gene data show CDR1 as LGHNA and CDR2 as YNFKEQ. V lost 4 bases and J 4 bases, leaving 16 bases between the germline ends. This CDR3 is CASSRPGTVPETQYF. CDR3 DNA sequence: TGTGCCAGCAGCCGACCCGGGACTGTTCCAGAGACCCAGTACTTC.

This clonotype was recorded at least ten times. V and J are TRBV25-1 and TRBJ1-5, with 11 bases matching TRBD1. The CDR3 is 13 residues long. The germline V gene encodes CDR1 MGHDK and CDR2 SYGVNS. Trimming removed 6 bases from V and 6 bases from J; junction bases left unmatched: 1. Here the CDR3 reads CASSGQGAQPQHF. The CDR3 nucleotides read TGTGCCAGCAGCGGACAGGGGGCTCAGCCCCAGCATTTT.